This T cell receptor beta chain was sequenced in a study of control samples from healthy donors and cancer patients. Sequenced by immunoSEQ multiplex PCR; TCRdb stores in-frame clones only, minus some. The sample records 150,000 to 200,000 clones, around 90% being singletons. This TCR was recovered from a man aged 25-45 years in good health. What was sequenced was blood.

CDR3 sequence reads: CASRRDTEAFF. For the CDR3, the DNA is TGTGCCAGCAGAAGGGACACTGAAGCTTTCTTT. V is TRBV25-1 and J is TRBJ1-1; D gene ambiguous. From germline, CDR1 is MGHDK and CDR2 SYGVNS. The V end was cut by 6 bases, the J end by 3 bases, with 5 bases between. The CDR3 is made up of 11 amino acids.